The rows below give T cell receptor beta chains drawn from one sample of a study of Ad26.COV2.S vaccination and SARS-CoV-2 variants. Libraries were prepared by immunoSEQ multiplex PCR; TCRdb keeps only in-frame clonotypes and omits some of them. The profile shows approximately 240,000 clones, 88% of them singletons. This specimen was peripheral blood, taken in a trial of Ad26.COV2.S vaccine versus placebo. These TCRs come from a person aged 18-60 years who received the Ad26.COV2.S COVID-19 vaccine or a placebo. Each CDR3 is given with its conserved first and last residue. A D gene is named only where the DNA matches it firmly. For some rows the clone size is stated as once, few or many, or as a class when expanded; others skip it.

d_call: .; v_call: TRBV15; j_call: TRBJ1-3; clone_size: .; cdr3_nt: TGTGCCACCAGGGGTAGGGGTCCAGAAGAATACTCTGGAAACACCATATATTTT; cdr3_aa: CATRGRGPEEYSGNTIYF
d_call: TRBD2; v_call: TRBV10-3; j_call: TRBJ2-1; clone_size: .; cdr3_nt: TGTGCCATCAGTTCGGGAGGACCCGAACAACACAATGAGCAGTTCTTC; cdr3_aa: CAISSGGPEQHNEQFF
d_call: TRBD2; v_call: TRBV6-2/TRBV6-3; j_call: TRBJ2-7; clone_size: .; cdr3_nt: TGTGCCAGCAGTCGACTAGCGGGGGGGATGACCTACGAGCAGTACTTC; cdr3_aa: CASSRLAGGMTYEQYF
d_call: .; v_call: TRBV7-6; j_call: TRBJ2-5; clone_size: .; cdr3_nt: TGTGCCAGCAGTTGGACAGTGCAAGAGACCCAGTACTTC; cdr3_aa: CASSWTVQETQYF
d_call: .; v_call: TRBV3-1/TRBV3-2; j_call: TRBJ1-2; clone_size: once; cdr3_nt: TGTGCCAGCAGCCAAGATCGATTGGGGCGACCTAACTATGGCTACACCTTC; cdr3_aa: CASSQDRLGRPNYGYTF
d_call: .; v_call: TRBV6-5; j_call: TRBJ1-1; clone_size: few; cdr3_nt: TGTGCCAGCAGTGACTCACAGGCGAGACACACTGAAGCTTTCTTT; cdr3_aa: CASSDSQARHTEAFF
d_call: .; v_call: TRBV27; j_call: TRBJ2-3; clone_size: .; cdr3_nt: TGTGCCAGCAGTTTTTGGCGGGAAGACACAGATACGCAGTATTTT; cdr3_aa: CASSFWREDTDTQYF
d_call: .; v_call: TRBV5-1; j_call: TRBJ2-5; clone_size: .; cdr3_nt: TGCGCCAGCAGCTTGGCCGGCGTGGCCTGGGGGCCACTCCCGTTCCAAGAGACCCAGTACTTC; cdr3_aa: CASSLAGVAWGPLPFQETQYF
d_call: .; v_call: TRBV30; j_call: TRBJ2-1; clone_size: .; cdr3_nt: TGTGCCTGGAGTGCCTCTTCCGTTGAGCAGTTCTTC; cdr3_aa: CAWSASSVEQFF
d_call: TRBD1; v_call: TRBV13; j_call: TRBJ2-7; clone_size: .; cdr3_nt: TGTGCCAGCAGCTTATGGGGACAGGCGGCCTACGAGCAGTACTTC; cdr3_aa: CASSLWGQAAYEQYF
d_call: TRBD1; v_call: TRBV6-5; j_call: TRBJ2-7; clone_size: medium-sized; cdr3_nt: TGTGCCAGCAGTTACCACGGGACAGGGGGCGAGCAGTACTTC; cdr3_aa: CASSYHGTGGEQYF
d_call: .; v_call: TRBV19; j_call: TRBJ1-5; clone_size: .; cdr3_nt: TGTGCCAGTACTCAGGCGTCCATTGGTCAGCCCCAGCATTTT; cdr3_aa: CASTQASIGQPQHF
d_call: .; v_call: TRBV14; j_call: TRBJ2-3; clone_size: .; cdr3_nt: TGTGCCAGCAGCCAAGTGATGAGCACAGATACGCAGTATTTT; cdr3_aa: CASSQVMSTDTQYF
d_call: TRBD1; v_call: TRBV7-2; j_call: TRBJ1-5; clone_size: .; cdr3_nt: TGTGCCAGCAGCCTAACACAGGGGGCTCAGCCCCAGCATTTT; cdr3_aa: CASSLTQGAQPQHF
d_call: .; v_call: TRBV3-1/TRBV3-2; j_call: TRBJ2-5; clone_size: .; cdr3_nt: TGTGCCAGCAGCCAAGGGGGACTCCTACAAGAGACCCAGTACTTC; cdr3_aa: CASSQGGLLQETQYF
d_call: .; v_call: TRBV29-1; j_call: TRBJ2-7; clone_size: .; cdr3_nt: TGCAGCGTTGACTGGGATTCGGGCGAGCAGTACTTC; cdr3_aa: CSVDWDSGEQYF
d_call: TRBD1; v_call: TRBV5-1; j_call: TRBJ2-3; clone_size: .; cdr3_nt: TGCGCCAGCACACAGGGGGCGTCCACAGATACGCAGTATTTT; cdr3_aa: CASTQGASTDTQYF
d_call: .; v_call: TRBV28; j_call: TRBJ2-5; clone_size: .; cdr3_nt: TGTGCCAGCAGTTTGAGGGGGGCGAAGGGTGGAGAGACCCAGTACTTC; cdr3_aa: CASSLRGAKGGETQYF
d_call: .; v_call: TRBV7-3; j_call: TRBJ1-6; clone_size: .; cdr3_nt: TGTGCCAGCAGCTTAGGGGGTTATAATTCACCCCTCCACTTT; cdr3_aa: CASSLGGYNSPLHF
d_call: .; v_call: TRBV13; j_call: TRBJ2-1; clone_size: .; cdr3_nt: TGTGCCAGCAGCTTCGTGGGCAGGGGATACAATGAGCAGTTCTTC; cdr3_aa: CASSFVGRGYNEQFF
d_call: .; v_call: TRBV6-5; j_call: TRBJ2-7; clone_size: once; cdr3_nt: TGTGCCAGCAGCCCCGACCCGGGGGGCGGGTACGAGCAGTACTTC; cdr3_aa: CASSPDPGGGYEQYF
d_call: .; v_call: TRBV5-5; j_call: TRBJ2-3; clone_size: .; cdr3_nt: TGTGCCAGCCCCCCGGTGGGCGGAAGCACAGATACGCAGTATTTT; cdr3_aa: CASPPVGGSTDTQYF
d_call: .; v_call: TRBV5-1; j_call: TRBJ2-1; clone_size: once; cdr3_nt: TGCGCCAGCAGCTTGTGGAGCCAAGACAATGAGCAGTTCTTC; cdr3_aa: CASSLWSQDNEQFF
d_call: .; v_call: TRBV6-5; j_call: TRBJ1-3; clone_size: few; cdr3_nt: TGTGCCAGCAGTTACTCGATGGCAAACACCATATATTTT; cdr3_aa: CASSYSMANTIYF
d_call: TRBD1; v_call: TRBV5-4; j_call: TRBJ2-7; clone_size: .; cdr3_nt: TGTGCCAGCAGGGGACAGGGTTCCCACGAGCAGTACTTC; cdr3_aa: CASRGQGSHEQYF
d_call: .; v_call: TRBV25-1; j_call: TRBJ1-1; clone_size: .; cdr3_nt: TGTGCCAGCAAGGGACCGAGCATGAACACTGAAGCTTTCTTT; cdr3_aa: CASKGPSMNTEAFF
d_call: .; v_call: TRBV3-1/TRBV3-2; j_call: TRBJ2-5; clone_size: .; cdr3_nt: TGTGCCAGCAGCCAAGGGGCAGCTCAAGAGACCCAGTACTTC; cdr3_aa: CASSQGAAQETQYF